Listed here are 5 T cell receptor beta chains from one sample, sequenced in a study of OX40 agonist ivuxolimab in advanced cancers. Data came from immunoSEQ multiplex PCR; TCRdb stores just in-frame clones and leaves some out. The repertoire holds 90,000 to 120,000 clones, with around 93% as singletons. The specimen was CD4+ or CD8+ T cells sorted from blood, collected in a trial of the OX40 agonist ivuxolimab. The origin of the receptors is an adult with an advanced solid tumor such as melanoma, head and neck, liver or kidney cancer.

The J gene is TRBJ2-7, the V gene TRBV28; a possible D gene is TRBD1 (5 bases). From germline, CDR1 is MDHEN and CDR2 SYDVKM. The CDR3 runs 18 residues. V gave up 8 bases and J gave up 3 bases, with 29 bases separating them. The CDR3 protein is CASRPREVFDHRNYEQYF. The DNA for the CDR3 is TGTGCCAGCCGCCCCAGGGAAGTGTTTGACCACCGGAACTACGAGCAGTACTTC.

The rearrangement joins TRBV7-9 to TRBJ2-7; 7 positions agree with TRBD2. Germline V gene lookup returns CDR1 SEHNR and CDR2 FQNEAQ (reference sequence). V shed 2 bases, J shed 3 bases, and the junction held 7 bases outside the gene matches. The CDR3 is 15 amino acids. Here the CDR3 reads CASSLFPSGFYEQYF. The CDR3 nucleotides read TGTGCCAGCAGCTTATTTCCTAGCGGATTCTACGAGCAGTACTTC.

V gene TRBV7-3 combines with J gene TRBJ1-4; D ambiguous. Per the germline V gene, CDR1 is SGHTA and CDR2 is FQGTGA. Trimming took off 2 bases at V and 4 bases at J, with 5 bases between the two ends. The CDR3 has 13 residues. The CDR3 sequence: CASSLGLNEKLFF. For the CDR3, the DNA is TGTGCCAGCAGCTTAGGCCTTAATGAAAAACTGTTTTTT.

This CDR3 is CASSRRDRGPYGYTF. For the CDR3, the DNA is TGTGCCAGCAGCCGACGAGACAGGGGGCCCTATGGCTACACCTTC. The rearrangement links TRBV5-8 to TRBJ1-2; TRBD1 aligns across 10 bases. The CDR3 runs 15 residues. CDR1 and CDR2 from the germline V gene are SGHTS and YDEGEE. With V trimmed by 4 bases and J by 4 bases, 7 bases remained unmatched.

This sequence joins TRBV9 and TRBJ2-1, with 8 bases identical to TRBD2. CDR1 and CDR2 (germline): SGDLS, YYNGEE. Trimming cost V 4 bases and J 3 bases; bases outside gene matches: 15. CDR3 length: 18 amino acids. The CDR3 coding sequence is TGTGCCAGCAGCTTTGGACTAGCCCTAGGAGGATACTACAATGAGCAGTTCTTC. Protein: CASSFGLALGGYYNEQFF. Full variable domain (missing parts from reference TRBV9 and TRBJ2-1): DSGVTQTPKHLITATGQRVTLRCSPRSGDLSVYWYQQSLDQGLQFLIQYYNGEERAKGNILERFSAQQFPDLHSELNLSSLELGDSALYFCASSFGLALGGYYNEQFFGPGTRLTVL.